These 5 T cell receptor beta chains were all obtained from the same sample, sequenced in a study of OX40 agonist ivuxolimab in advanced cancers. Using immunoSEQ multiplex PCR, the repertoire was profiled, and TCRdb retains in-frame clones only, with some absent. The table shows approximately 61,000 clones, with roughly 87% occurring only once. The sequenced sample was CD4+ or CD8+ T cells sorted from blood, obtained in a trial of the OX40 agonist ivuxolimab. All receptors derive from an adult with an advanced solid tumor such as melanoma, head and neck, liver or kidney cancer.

CDR3 sequence reads: CASRSDSTDTQYF. For the CDR3, the DNA is TGTGCCAGCAGATCCGACAGCACAGATACGCAGTATTTT. V gene TRBV5-4 combines with J gene TRBJ2-3; D remains unclear. This CDR3 has 13 residues. Trimming left V 5 bases short and J 0 bases short, with 7 bases between. Germline V CDR1 and CDR2: SGHNT, YYREEE (reference sequence).

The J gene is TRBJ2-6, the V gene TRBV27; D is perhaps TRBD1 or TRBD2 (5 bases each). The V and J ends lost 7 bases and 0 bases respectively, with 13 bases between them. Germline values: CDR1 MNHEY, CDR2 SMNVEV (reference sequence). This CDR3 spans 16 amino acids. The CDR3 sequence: CASTSGQSSGANVLTF. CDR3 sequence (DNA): TGTGCCAGCACCTCGGGGCAGTCCTCTGGGGCCAACGTCCTGACTTTC.

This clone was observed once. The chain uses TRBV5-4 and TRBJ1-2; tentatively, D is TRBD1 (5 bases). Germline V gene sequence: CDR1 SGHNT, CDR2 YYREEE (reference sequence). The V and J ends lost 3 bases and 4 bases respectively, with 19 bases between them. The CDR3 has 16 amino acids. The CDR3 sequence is CASSSRDSALSYGYTF. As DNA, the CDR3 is TGTGCCAGCAGCTCCCGGGACTCCGCCTTGAGCTATGGCTACACCTTC.

The CDR3 region has the DNA TGCGCCAGCAGTGGCGGCGGGAGCTCCTACGAGCAGTACTTC. Amino acids: CASSGGGSSYEQYF. The chain recombines TRBV10-1 with TRBJ2-7; the match to TRBD2 covers 7 bases. CDR3 size: 14 residues. V lost 4 bases and J lost 0; bases outside the gene matches: 3. CDR1 is WNHNN, CDR2 SYGVQD, per germline (reference sequence).

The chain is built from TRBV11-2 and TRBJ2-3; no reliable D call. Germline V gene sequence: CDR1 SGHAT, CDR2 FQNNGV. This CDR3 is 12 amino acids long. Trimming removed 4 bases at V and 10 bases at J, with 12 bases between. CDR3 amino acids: CASSYKSGAQYF. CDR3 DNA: TGTGCCAGCAGCTATAAGAGTGGGGCGCAGTATTTT. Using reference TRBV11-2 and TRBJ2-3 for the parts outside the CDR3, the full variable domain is EAGVAQSPRYKIIEKRQSVAFWCNPISGHATLYWYQQILGQGPKLLIQFQNNGVVDDSQLPKDRFSAERLKGVDSTLKIQPAKLEDSAVYLCASSYKSGAQYFGPGTRLTVL.